The next 13 T cell receptor beta chains were all read from a single sample in a study of HIV-infected patients and healthy controls. A single record per CDR3 protein comes from TCRdb applying MiXCR to the 5' RACE reads. The table lists 55,000 to 70,000 distinct CDR3 sequences, approximately 21% of them singletons. Sequencing was done on a sample of CD4+ T cells from blood. The receptors derive from a human donor in good health.

This clonotype was recorded many times. The CDR3 nucleotides are TGCGCCAGCAGCTCATGGAACAGGGGAGGGGGCACAGATACGCAGTATTTT. This translates into CASSSWNRGGGTDTQYF. The chain couples TRBV5-1 to TRBJ2-3; D is perhaps TRBD1 or TRBD2 (7 bases each). This CDR3 is 17 amino acids long. The germline CDR1 and CDR2 sequences are SGHRS and YFSETQ. The germline V and J ends were trimmed by 3 bases and 1 base, with 18 bases remaining between them. The entire variable domain, with the rest obtained from reference TRBV5-1 and TRBJ2-3, is as follows: KAGVTQTPRYLIKTRGQQVTLSCSPISGHRSVSWYQQTPGQGLQFLFEYFSETQRNKGNFPGRFSGRQFSNSRSEMNVSTLELGDSALYLCASSSWNRGGGTDTQYFGPGTRLTVL.

This clonotype was found a few times. The chain employs TRBV27 and TRBJ2-7; 8 bases are shared with TRBD1. Unmatched junction bases numbered 10, after V lost 6 bases and J lost 3 bases. Germline CDR1 and CDR2: MNHEY and SMNVEV (reference sequence). The CDR3 is 15 residues long. The DNA for the CDR3 is TGTGCCAGCAGGCCCTTGGGGACAGGACTCTACGAGCAGTACTTC. Its translation is CASRPLGTGLYEQYF.

The V gene is TRBV7-9, the J gene TRBJ2-7; TRBD1 agrees at 7 bases. Germline V gives CDR1 SEHNR, CDR2 FQNEAQ (reference sequence). V trimming: 5 bases; J trimming: 2 bases; junction bases outside the gene matches: 6. CDR3 size: 14 residues. The DNA of the CDR3 is TGTGCCAGCAGCGCCGGGACAGTTACCTACGAGCAGTACTTC. Translation: CASSAGTVTYEQYF.

The chain links TRBV20-1 to TRBJ2-7; TRBD2 agrees at 10 bases. With 2 bases clipped from V and 3 bases from J, the junction kept 7 bases outside the gene matches. The CDR3 runs to 15 residues. Looked up from germline, CDR1 is DFQATT and CDR2 is SNEGSKA (reference sequence). CDR3 sequence: CSARLSGRPGYEQYF. DNA of the CDR3: TGCAGTGCTAGACTTAGCGGGAGGCCCGGCTACGAGCAGTACTTC.

At least ten counts were recorded for this clonotype. V gene TRBV5-5 combines with J gene TRBJ2-5; tentatively, D is TRBD1 (6 bases). Trimming stripped 1 base from V and 1 base from J, with 14 bases between. The CDR3 spans 16 residues. The germline V gene has CDR1 SGHKS and CDR2 YYEKEE (reference sequence). CDR3 sequence: CASSLRTAWSQETQYF. Here the CDR3 DNA reads TGTGCCAGCAGCTTGCGGACAGCTTGGAGCCAAGAGACCCAGTACTTC.

This clonotype was recorded many times. The rearrangement links TRBV6-6 to TRBJ2-7, with 7 nucleotides matching TRBD2. V trimming: 5 bases; J trimming: 3 bases; junction bases outside the gene matches: 10. This CDR3 has 15 residues. Germline V gene data show CDR1 as MNHNY and CDR2 as SVGAGI (reference sequence). CDR3 nucleotides: TGTGCCAGCAGTCCCCGCGGAGGGAGGGGCTACGAGCAGTACTTC. This codes for CASSPRGGRGYEQYF.

This clonotype was found a few times. The V call is TRBV7-3, the J call TRBJ2-1; 9 nucleotides line up with TRBD2. This CDR3 has 16 amino acids. Germline V gene lookup returns CDR1 SGHTA and CDR2 FQGTGA. J lost 2 bases, V lost 6 bases, and 8 bases had no gene match. CDR3 DNA sequence: TGTGCCAGCAGTGTGGGGGCTAGCGGGACCTACAATGAGCAGTTCTTC. This codes for CASSVGASGTYNEQFF.

The chain links TRBV27 to TRBJ1-2; a weak D match, TRBD1 (6 bases). V lost 2 bases and J 7 bases, leaving 8 bases between the germline ends. The germline V gene encodes CDR1 MNHEY and CDR2 SMNVEV (reference sequence). This CDR3 comprises 12 residues. For the CDR3, the DNA is TGTGCCAGCAGTTTAACAGGGTTTGGCTACACCTTC. It is translated as CASSLTGFGYTF.

This clonotype appeared many times. V usage is TRBV6-1 and J usage is TRBJ2-7; the D is unclear. Germline V gives CDR1 MNHNS, CDR2 SASEGT. Trimming removed 1 base from V and 6 bases from J, with 10 bases in between. CDR3 size: 13 residues. CDR3 sequence (DNA): TGTGCCAGCAGTGAAGTCTTGAGAAGCGAGCAGTACTTC. Protein product: CASSEVLRSEQYF.

The gene calls are TRBV5-4 and TRBJ1-6, with D possibly being TRBD1 (6 bases). This CDR3 comprises 15 residues. V dropped 0 bases and J dropped 10 bases, with 14 bases sitting between them. In germline, CDR1 is SGHNT, CDR2 YYREEE (reference sequence). The CDR3: CASSLGQGMGSPLHF. As DNA, the CDR3 is TGTGCCAGCAGCTTGGGGCAGGGGATGGGCTCACCCCTCCACTTT.

The rearrangement links TRBV7-9 to TRBJ2-6; either TRBD1 or TRBD2 may fit D (6 bases each). V was cut by 3 bases and J by 1 base, with 16 bases left in between. The CDR3 extends over 18 amino acids. Germline V gene data show CDR1 as SEHNR and CDR2 as FQNEAQ (reference sequence). The CDR3 is CASSFYRGQGSGANVLTF. The CDR3, as DNA: TGTGCCAGCAGCTTTTATCGGGGGCAGGGGTCTGGGGCCAACGTCCTGACTTTC.

Concerning this clonotype: One base away lies a much larger clone, so this may be a sequencing read error. V usage is TRBV7-3 and J usage is TRBJ1-1; D is uncertain. The germline V gene has CDR1 SGHTA and CDR2 FQGTGA. The CDR3 sequence is 13 residues long. CDR3 region: CAGSLNTNTEAFF. CDR3 nucleotides: TGTGCCGGCAGCTTAAATACTAACACTGAAGCTTTCTTT.

The V and J genes are TRBV3-1 and TRBJ2-1; D is possibly TRBD1 (5 bases). Germline V gene sequence: CDR1 LGHDT, CDR2 YNNKEL (reference sequence). The CDR3 consists of 12 residues. Trimming removed 4 bases from V and 4 bases from J, with 5 bases in between. Written as DNA, the CDR3 is TGTGCCAGCAGCCGGACATACAATGAGCAGTTCTTC. This translates into CASSRTYNEQFF.